The clone carrying this T cell receptor (beta chain) showed up just once. Germline V CDR1 and CDR2: SEHNR, FQNEAQ (reference sequence). There are 13 residues in the CDR3. V was pared by 3 bases and J by 6 bases, with 5 bases of the junction left unmatched. This sample was included in a study of OX40 agonist ivuxolimab in advanced cancers. Repertoires were generated with immunoSEQ multiplex PCR, while TCRdb's copy carries only in-frame clones and drops some. Found here are about 59,000 clones, about 87% of them singletons; the top ten hold approximately 0.41%. The sample was CD4+ or CD8+ T cells sorted from blood, taken in a trial of the OX40 agonist ivuxolimab. The J gene is TRBJ2-7, the V gene TRBV7-9, with 7 bases fitting TRBD1. The sequence was obtained from an adult with an advanced solid tumor such as melanoma, head and neck, liver or kidney cancer. The chain's CDR3 is CASSLTGFGEQYF. The DNA for the CDR3 is TGTGCCAGCAGCTTGACAGGGTTTGGCGAGCAGTACTTC. The entire variable domain, with the rest obtained from reference TRBV7-9 and TRBJ2-7, is as follows: DTGVSQNPRHKITKRGQNVTFRCDPISEHNRLYWYRQTLGQGPEFLTYFQNEAQLEKSRLLSDRFSAERPKGSFSTLEIQRTEQGDSAMYLCASSLTGFGEQYFGPGTRLTVT.